This TCR beta chain derives from a study of regulatory T cells in long-lasting Graves disease. Study-level results: More public clonotypes were shared by persistent patients (2,741) than by new patients (roughly 930).

This clonotype was seen a handful of times. Its target is unknown. Investigators prepared the TCR beta libraries by applying iRepertoire HTBI primers and Arm-PCR of CDR3 regions. TCRdb fed the multiplex PCR reads into MiXCR, producing one record per CDR3 protein. Among 450,000 to 600,000 distinct CDR3 sequences listed, 13% were seen once. Time point defined: newly diagnosed GD, antithyroid drugs for less than 3 months. The TCR library was made from RNA extracted from PBMCs. The CDR3 is made up of 16 amino acids. The V gene's germline CDR1 is SGHRS and CDR2 YFSETQ. Trimming stripped 4 bases from V and 0 bases from J, with 16 bases between. This sample was also put to use in a study of T cells in Graves' hyperthyroidism and ophthalmopathy. Per that paper: Blood also held most thyroid clonotypes expanded beyond 0.001. Through a model of 13 V-J features, ophthalmopathy was separated from stable hyperthyroidism. The model anticipated ophthalmopathy a median about 7.1 months pre-onset.

The sequence was collected from a man aged 25 to 45 with Graves disease. The sequencing used peripheral blood mononuclear cells (PBMCs), collected at new diagnosis, from a patient treated with antithyroid drugs. The genes are TRBV5-1 and TRBJ1-2, with a weak D call TRBD1 (6 bases). The CDR3 nucleotides are TGCGCCAGCAGCCCCGTTTGGGACACCACTAACTATGGCTACACCTTC. Protein product: CASSPVWDTTNYGYTF.